The T cell receptor (beta chain) described here comes from a study of cytomegalovirus exposure and HLA in healthy donors. TCRdb's table, derived via immunoSEQ multiplex PCR, lists solely in-frame clones and lacks some. The table includes tens of thousands of clones, approximately 91% detected once. Trimming removed 0 bases at V and 1 base at J, with 7 bases between. The CDR3 extends over 15 amino acids. The V gene's germline CDR1 is LNHNV and CDR2 YYDKDF (reference sequence). This sequence originates from a young man in good health and CMV-seronegative. Input material: PBMCs. This rearrangement joins TRBV15 to TRBJ1-5; D is undetermined. The CDR3 nucleotides are TGTGCCACCAGCAGAGATGCTAAGAGCAATCAGCCCCAGCATTTT. It translates to CATSRDAKSNQPQHF.